A selection of T cell receptor beta chains follows, all from one sample in a study of OX40 agonist ivuxolimab in advanced cancers. The table came from immunoSEQ multiplex PCR; TCRdb's copy has only in-frame clones and leaves some out. The data show tens of thousands of clones, with more than 70% seen just once and around 11% held by the top ten. Source: CD4+ or CD8+ T cells sorted from blood, taken in a trial of the OX40 agonist ivuxolimab. The receptors shown here come from an adult with an advanced solid tumor such as melanoma, head and neck, liver or kidney cancer. The CDR3 runs from the conserved cysteine through the conserved F or W. A D gene is named only where the DNA matches it firmly. Not all rows give a size; the values are once, few, many and, for expanded clones, a class.

J gene: TRBJ1-2; D gene: -; V gene: TRBV20-1; clone size: -; CDR3 DNA: TGCAGTGCCGTGGACCGCCAAGGCTACACCTTC; CDR3 protein: CSAVDRQGYTF
J gene: TRBJ2-7; D gene: -; V gene: TRBV18; clone size: -; CDR3 DNA: TGTGCCAGCTCACCTCGGGACAAATACTACGAGCAGTACTTC; CDR3 protein: CASSPRDKYYEQYF
J gene: TRBJ1-2; D gene: -; V gene: TRBV9; clone size: -; CDR3 DNA: TGTGCCAGCAGCGTAACAGGGTTGGATGGCTACACCTTC; CDR3 protein: CASSVTGLDGYTF
J gene: TRBJ2-7; D gene: -; V gene: TRBV30; clone size: -; CDR3 DNA: TGTGCCTGGAGCTACTTCCGAGGGGAGGCTGAGCAGTACTTC; CDR3 protein: CAWSYFRGEAEQYF
J gene: TRBJ2-1; D gene: TRBD1; V gene: TRBV5-6; clone size: -; CDR3 DNA: TGTGCCAGCAGCTTGGGACAGGGGGGCGATGAGCAGTTCTTC; CDR3 protein: CASSLGQGGDEQFF
J gene: TRBJ2-3; D gene: -; V gene: TRBV6-5; clone size: once; CDR3 DNA: TGTGCCAGCAGTTACTCCAGGGGGGGAGATACGCAGTATTTT; CDR3 protein: CASSYSRGGDTQYF
J gene: TRBJ1-1; D gene: -; V gene: TRBV9; clone size: -; CDR3 DNA: TGTGCCAGCAGCGTAGGAGGAGGGATCAACACTGAAGCTTTCTTT; CDR3 protein: CASSVGGGINTEAFF
J gene: TRBJ2-1; D gene: -; V gene: TRBV2; clone size: -; CDR3 DNA: TGTGCCAGCAGTCCCTGGGGTGAGGTTTCCTACAATGAGCAGTTCTTC; CDR3 protein: CASSPWGEVSYNEQFF
J gene: TRBJ1-6; D gene: TRBD1; V gene: TRBV5-1; clone size: -; CDR3 DNA: TGCGCCAGCAGCTTAGGACCCGGGACAGGGGGTTCACCCCTCCACTTT; CDR3 protein: CASSLGPGTGGSPLHF
J gene: TRBJ2-2; D gene: -; V gene: TRBV28; clone size: -; CDR3 DNA: TGTGCCAGCAGTTTACTGGGGACCGGGGAGCTGTTTTTT; CDR3 protein: CASSLLGTGELFF
J gene: TRBJ2-2; D gene: -; V gene: TRBV6-5; clone size: -; CDR3 DNA: TGTGCCAGCAGTCGCGACCGGGTGGAGCTGTTTTTT; CDR3 protein: CASSRDRVELFF
J gene: TRBJ2-7; D gene: -; V gene: TRBV27; clone size: -; CDR3 DNA: TGTGCCAGCAGTTTACGCCAGTCCTACGAGCAGTACTTC; CDR3 protein: CASSLRQSYEQYF
J gene: TRBJ1-1; D gene: -; V gene: TRBV9; clone size: -; CDR3 DNA: TGTGCCAGCAGCCCTTATCACTATAACACTGAAGCTTTCTTT; CDR3 protein: CASSPYHYNTEAFF
J gene: TRBJ1-2; D gene: -; V gene: TRBV11-2; clone size: once; CDR3 DNA: TGTGCCAGCAGCGACCAAGGGGCTGGCTACACCTTC; CDR3 protein: CASSDQGAGYTF
J gene: TRBJ2-7; D gene: -; V gene: TRBV11-1; clone size: -; CDR3 DNA: TGTGCCAGCAGCCTTACCGGGACGACGGCCGAGCAGTACTTC; CDR3 protein: CASSLTGTTAEQYF
J gene: TRBJ1-1; D gene: -; V gene: TRBV4-1; clone size: -; CDR3 DNA: TGCGCCAGCAGCCAAGTTCCAGGGAACACTGAAGCTTTCTTT; CDR3 protein: CASSQVPGNTEAFF
J gene: TRBJ2-5; D gene: TRBD2; V gene: TRBV6-5; clone size: -; CDR3 DNA: TGTGCCAGCAGTTCCGCGGGGGGCCTGGGAGAGACCCAGTACTTC; CDR3 protein: CASSSAGGLGETQYF
J gene: TRBJ2-2; D gene: -; V gene: TRBV15; clone size: -; CDR3 DNA: TGTGCCACCAGCAGAGATCGTCGGGAGCTGTTTTTT; CDR3 protein: CATSRDRRELFF
J gene: TRBJ2-7; D gene: TRBD1; V gene: TRBV7-2; clone size: -; CDR3 DNA: TGTGCCAGCAGCTCAGAGAACAGGGGCTACGAGCAGTACTTC; CDR3 protein: CASSSENRGYEQYF
J gene: TRBJ2-1; D gene: TRBD1; V gene: TRBV19; clone size: few; CDR3 DNA: TGTGCCAGTAGTATGTGGGACAGGGGGGATGAGCAGTTCTTC; CDR3 protein: CASSMWDRGDEQFF